This T cell receptor (beta chain) was captured in a study of CD8 T cells in ankylosing spondylitis (dated by TCRdb to 2016 to 2017). A note on the overall study: The study profiled T cell receptor beta repertoires in healthy donors and ankylosing spondylitis patients to find disease-linked TCR variants. The whole study cohort included 90 to 120 healthy donors and 25 ankylosing spondylitis patients. Peripheral blood samples were taken, and synovial fluid was additionally collected from ankylosing spondylitis patients. What the authors observed across the whole study: Some motif variants were previously reported in synovial fluid and blood of reactive arthritis patients, suggesting common disease-initiation mechanisms. Significant enrichment of the disease-linked clones was reported in matched synovial fluid samples from ankylosing spondylitis patients. In peripheral blood, the disease-linked clones were found at relatively low frequencies and had a CD8+ phenotype. A TCR beta motif made up of several highly homologous amino acid variants appeared to be characteristic of blood from ankylosing spondylitis patients.

Points on this clonotype: Its antigen has not been determined. No base quality values were provided; no much bigger clone lies one nucleotide off.

The CDR3 spans 15 residues, from the cysteine through the phenylalanine. CDR3 DNA is the only sequence kept; it has 45 bases, read in frame from the first base. CDR1 and CDR2, looked up from the germline V gene, are SQVTM and ANQGSEA. From V the trimming removes 6 bases and from J it removes 1 base, while the gene matches leave 11 bases of the junction unaccounted for. Sequencing used an Illumina HiSeq 2500. TCR beta libraries were prepared by quantitative 5'-RACE with molecular barcodes. Per the authors' processing: A new computational method based on a probabilistic model of VDJ rearrangement was used to identify disease-linked TCR variants. TCRdb took the public reads, trimmed them with fastp at Q25, ran MiXCR for clone calling and kept in-frame beta chains. Entries that share a CDR3 protein sequence are merged under the most common genes and DNA. TCRdb, rather than the study authors, made the V and J calls. This sample has about 750,000 distinct CDR3 sequences in its table, and over 15% of those were observed once. The ten largest clonotypes hold about 19% of the sample.

The sequence derives from a male donor with ankylosing spondylitis. Sequencing was done on a sample of blood, either unsorted or a sorted T cell fraction (not recorded which). The rearrangement combines TRBV29-1 with TRBJ2-7, with 8 central nucleotides matching TRBD1. CDR3 region: CSVGTGLSGSYEQYF. The base sequence is TGCAGCGTAGGGACAGGCCTAAGTGGGTCCTACGAGCAGTACTTC.